These 4 T cell receptor beta chains share one sample of origin, sequenced in a study of blood T cell repertoires in COVID-19. Sequenced by immunoSEQ multiplex PCR; TCRdb stores in-frame clones only, minus some. The sample lists about 430,000 clones, roughly 90% occurring once. Sequencing was done on a sample of PBMCs or T cells enriched from blood (not recorded which). The source is a woman under 30 who had been exposed to COVID-19.

The CDR3 sequence: CASSLAPAGLTSTDTQYF. The DNA for the CDR3 is TGTGCCAGCAGCTTAGCGCCAGCGGGACTAACTAGCACAGATACGCAGTATTTT. The gene calls are TRBV7-2 and TRBJ2-3, with TRBD2 identical over 7 bases. This CDR3 spans 18 amino acids. The germline V gene has CDR1 SGHTA and CDR2 FQGNSA. The trim removed 0 bases at V and 0 bases at J, leaving 9 bases unmatched.

V is TRBV2 and J is TRBJ1-2; D gene ambiguous. The CDR3 extends over 12 amino acids. Germline V gives CDR1 SNHLY, CDR2 FYNNEI. V was pared by 2 bases and J by 8 bases, with 9 bases between. CDR3 sequence (DNA): TGTGCCAGCAGTGAACAACAATCAGGCTACACCTTC. Translation: CASSEQQSGYTF.

The V call is TRBV29-1, the J call TRBJ2-7; TRBD1 is a possible D gene (6 bases). Germline V gene lookup returns CDR1 SQVTM and CDR2 ANQGSEA. CDR3 length: 13 amino acids. V lost 4 bases and J 4 bases, leaving 14 bases between the germline ends. The CDR3 region is CSVVVQGRYEQYF. DNA of the CDR3: TGCAGCGTTGTTGTACAGGGTCGGTACGAGCAGTACTTC.

The J gene is TRBJ2-7, the V gene TRBV7-9; tentatively, D is TRBD1 (5 bases). Trimming removed 4 bases from V and 2 bases from J, with 15 bases in between. The CDR3 is made up of 15 amino acids. Germline V CDR1 and CDR2: SEHNR, FQNEAQ (reference sequence). The CDR3 loop is CASSSINRFPYEQYF. The CDR3 DNA sequence: TGTGCCAGCAGCTCCATAAACAGGTTCCCCTACGAGCAGTACTTC.